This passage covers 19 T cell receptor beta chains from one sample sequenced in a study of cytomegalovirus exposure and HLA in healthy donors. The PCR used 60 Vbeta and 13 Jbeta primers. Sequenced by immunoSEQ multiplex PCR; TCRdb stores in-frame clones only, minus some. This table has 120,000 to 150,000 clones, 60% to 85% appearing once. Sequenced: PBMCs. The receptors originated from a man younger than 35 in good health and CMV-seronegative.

The CDR3 sequence is CASSYRGGGGTGELFF. The CDR3 DNA reads TGTGCCAGCAGTTACCGAGGGGGGGGTGGCACCGGGGAGCTGTTTTTT. The rearrangement joins TRBV6-5 to TRBJ2-2; D is perhaps TRBD2 (7 bases). Germline values: CDR1 MNHEY, CDR2 SVGAGI. Deletions cut 2 bases from V and 4 bases from J, with 14 bases between. The CDR3 is 16 amino acids.

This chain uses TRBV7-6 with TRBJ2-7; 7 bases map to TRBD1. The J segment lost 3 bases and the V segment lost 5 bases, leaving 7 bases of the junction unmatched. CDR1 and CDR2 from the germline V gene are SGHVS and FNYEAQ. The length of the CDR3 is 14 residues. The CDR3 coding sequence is TGTGCCAGCAGCCCGTGGGACAGAAACTACGAGCAGTACTTC. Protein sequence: CASSPWDRNYEQYF.

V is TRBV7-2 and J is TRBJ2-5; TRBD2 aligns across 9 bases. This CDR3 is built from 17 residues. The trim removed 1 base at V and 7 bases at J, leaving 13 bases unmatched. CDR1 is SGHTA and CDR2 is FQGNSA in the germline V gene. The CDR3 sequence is CASSLVSGGGASVTQYF. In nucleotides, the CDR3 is TGTGCCAGCAGCTTAGTCTCCGGCGGGGGGGCCTCGGTGACCCAGTACTTC.

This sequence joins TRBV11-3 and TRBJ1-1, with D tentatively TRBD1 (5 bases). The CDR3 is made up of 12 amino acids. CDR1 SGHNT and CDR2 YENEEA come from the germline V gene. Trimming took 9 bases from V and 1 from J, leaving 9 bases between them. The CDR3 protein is CASQGWNTEAFF. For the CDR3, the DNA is TGTGCCAGTCAGGGCTGGAACACTGAAGCTTTCTTT.

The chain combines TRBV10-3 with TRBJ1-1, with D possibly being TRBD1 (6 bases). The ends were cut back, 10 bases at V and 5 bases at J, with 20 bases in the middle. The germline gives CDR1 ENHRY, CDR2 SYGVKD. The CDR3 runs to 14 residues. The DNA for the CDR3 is TGTGCCACCTCGGCAGGGCAGGGGAGAACTGAAGCTTTCTTT. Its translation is CATSAGQGRTEAFF.

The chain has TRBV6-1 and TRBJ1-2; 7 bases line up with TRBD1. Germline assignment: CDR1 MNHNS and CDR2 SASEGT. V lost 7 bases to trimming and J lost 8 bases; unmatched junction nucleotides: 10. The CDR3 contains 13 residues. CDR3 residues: CASTKNTGDGYTF. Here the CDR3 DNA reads TGTGCCAGCACTAAAAATACAGGGGACGGCTACACCTTC.

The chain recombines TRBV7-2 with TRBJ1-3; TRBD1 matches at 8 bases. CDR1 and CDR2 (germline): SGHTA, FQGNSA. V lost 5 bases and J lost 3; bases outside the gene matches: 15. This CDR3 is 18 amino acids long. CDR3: CASSPQTGTGPYGNTIYF. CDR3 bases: TGTGCCAGCAGCCCCCAAACCGGGACAGGACCCTATGGAAACACCATATATTTT.

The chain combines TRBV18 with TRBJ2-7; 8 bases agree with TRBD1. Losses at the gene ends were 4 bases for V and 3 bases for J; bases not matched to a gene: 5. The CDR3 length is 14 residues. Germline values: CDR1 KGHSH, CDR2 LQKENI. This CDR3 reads CASSHTGQDYEQYF. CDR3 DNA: TGTGCCAGCTCACACACGGGACAGGACTACGAGCAGTACTTC.

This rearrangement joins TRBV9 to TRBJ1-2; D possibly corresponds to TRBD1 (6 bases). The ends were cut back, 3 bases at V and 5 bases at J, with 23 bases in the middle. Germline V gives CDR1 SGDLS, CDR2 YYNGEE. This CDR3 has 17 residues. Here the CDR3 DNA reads TGTGCCAGCAGCGGATTCGGAGAGGGGGGGTCCTCTTATGGCTACACCTTC. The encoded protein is CASSGFGEGGSSYGYTF.

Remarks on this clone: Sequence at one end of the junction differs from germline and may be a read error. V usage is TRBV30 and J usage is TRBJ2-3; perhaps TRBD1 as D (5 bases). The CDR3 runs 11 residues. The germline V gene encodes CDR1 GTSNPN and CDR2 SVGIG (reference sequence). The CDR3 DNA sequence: TGTGCCTGGAGTGCATCTAGTCAACAGGACTTT. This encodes CAWSASSQQDF.

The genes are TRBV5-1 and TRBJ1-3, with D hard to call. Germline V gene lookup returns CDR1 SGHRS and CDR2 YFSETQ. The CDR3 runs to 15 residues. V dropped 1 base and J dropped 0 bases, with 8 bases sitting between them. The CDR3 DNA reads TGCGCCAGCAGCTTGTTCGCCAGCTCTGGAAACACCATATATTTT. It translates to CASSLFASSGNTIYF. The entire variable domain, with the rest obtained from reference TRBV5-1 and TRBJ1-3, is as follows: KAGVTQTPRYLIKTRGQQVTLSCSPISGHRSVSWYQQTPGQGLQFLFEYFSETQRNKGNFPGRFSGRQFSNSRSEMNVSTLELGDSALYLCASSLFASSGNTIYFGEGSWLTVV.

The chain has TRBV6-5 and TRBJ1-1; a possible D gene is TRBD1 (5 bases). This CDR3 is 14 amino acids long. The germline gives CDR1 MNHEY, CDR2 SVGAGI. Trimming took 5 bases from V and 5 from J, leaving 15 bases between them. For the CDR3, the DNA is TGTGCCAGCAGTGAATTTTACGACAGAACTGAAGCTTTCTTT. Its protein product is CASSEFYDRTEAFF.

In DNA, the CDR3 is TGTGCCAGCAGTTCCGCCGGGACTAGCGGGGCCGAGCAGTACTTC. It yields the protein CASSSAGTSGAEQYF. The V and J genes are TRBV9 and TRBJ2-7, with 13 bases fitting TRBD2. This CDR3 comprises 15 residues. Losses at the gene ends were 5 bases for V and 6 bases for J; bases not matched to a gene: 8. Germline CDR1 reads SGDLS; CDR2 reads YYNGEE.

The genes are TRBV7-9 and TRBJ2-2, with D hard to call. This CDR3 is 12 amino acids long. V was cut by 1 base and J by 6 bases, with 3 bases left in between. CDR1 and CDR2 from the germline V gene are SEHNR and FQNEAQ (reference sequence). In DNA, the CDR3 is TGTGCCAGCAGCTTAGTCTCCGGGGAGCTGTTTTTT. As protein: CASSLVSGELFF.

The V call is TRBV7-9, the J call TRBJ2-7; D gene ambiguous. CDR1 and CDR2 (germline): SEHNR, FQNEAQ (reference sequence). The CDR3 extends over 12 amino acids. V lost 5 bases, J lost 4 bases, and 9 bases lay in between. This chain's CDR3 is CASSPYGYEQYF. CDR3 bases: TGTGCCAGCAGCCCCTACGGGTACGAGCAGTACTTC.

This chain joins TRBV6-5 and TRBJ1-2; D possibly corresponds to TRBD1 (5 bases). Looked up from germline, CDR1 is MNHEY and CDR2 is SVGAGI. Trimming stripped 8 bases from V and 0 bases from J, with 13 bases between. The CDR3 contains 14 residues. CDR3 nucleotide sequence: TGTGCCAGCCAACGCAGACAGCCTAACTATGGCTACACCTTC. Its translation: CASQRRQPNYGYTF.

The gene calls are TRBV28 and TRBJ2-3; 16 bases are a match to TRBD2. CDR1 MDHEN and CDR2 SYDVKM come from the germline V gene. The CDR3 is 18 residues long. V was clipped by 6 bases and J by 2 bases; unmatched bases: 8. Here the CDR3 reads CASRTGTSGGENTDTQYF. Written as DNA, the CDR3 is TGTGCCAGCAGAACAGGGACTAGCGGGGGGGAAAACACAGATACGCAGTATTTT. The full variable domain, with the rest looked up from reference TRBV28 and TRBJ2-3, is DVKVTQSSRYLVKRTGEKVFLECVQDMDHENMFWYRQDPGLGLRLIYFSYDVKMKEKGDIPEGYSVSREKKERFSLILESASTNQTSMYLCASRTGTSGGENTDTQYFGPGTRLTVL.

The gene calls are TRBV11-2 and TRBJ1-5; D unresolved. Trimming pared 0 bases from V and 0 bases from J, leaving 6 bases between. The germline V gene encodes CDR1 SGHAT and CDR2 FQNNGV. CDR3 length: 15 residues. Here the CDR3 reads CASSLEANSNQPQHF. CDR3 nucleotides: TGTGCCAGCAGCTTAGAAGCGAATAGCAATCAGCCCCAGCATTTT. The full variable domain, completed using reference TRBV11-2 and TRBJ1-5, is EAGVAQSPRYKIIEKRQSVAFWCNPISGHATLYWYQQILGQGPKLLIQFQNNGVVDDSQLPKDRFSAERLKGVDSTLKIQPAKLEDSAVYLCASSLEANSNQPQHFGDGTRLSIL.

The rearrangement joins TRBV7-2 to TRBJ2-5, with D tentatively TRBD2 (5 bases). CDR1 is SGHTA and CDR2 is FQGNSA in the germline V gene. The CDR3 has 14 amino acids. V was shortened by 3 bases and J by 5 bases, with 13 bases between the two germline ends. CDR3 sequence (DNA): TGTGCCAGCAGCTTGGACGGGAACTCGGAGACCCAGTACTTC. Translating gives CASSLDGNSETQYF.